This T cell receptor beta chain was identified in a study of metastatic and nonmetastatic thyroid tumors. In the study overall: Peripheral blood and tumor or nodule samples from malignant and benign thyroid patients were compared. Findings and caveats of the study: TCR beta diversity was reportedly significantly higher in malignant thyroid tumors than benign nodules, in blood and tumor.

Prior to thyroid surgery, none of the patients had received any treatment. The CDR3 spans 16 residues. Germline CDR1 SGHVS, CDR2 FQNEAQ. Germline trimming cut 4 bases from V and 4 bases from J; bases unmatched to any gene: 11. In the authors' methods: It was from CDR3 differences across clinicopathological groups that a distant-metastasis classifier for papillary thyroid cancer was built. MiXCR reprocessed the PCR reads for TCRdb. These V and J calls rely on TCRdb rather than the paper's analysis. Of about 15,000 clones listed, roughly 25% were seen once; the top ten hold about 10%. Details on this clone: Its antigen is undetermined.

This TCR came from a female donor with papillary thyroid cancer or a benign thyroid nodule (not recorded which). Some clones in this sample may be carry-over from other donors' samples. The rearrangement joins TRBV7-8 to TRBJ2-7; 9 positions agree with TRBD2. Sequences were obtained from tumor tissue. The CDR3 protein is CASSSRGLAGAYEQYF. The CDR3, as DNA: TGTGCCAGCAGCTCCCGCGGATTAGCGGGAGCTTACGAGCAGTACTTC.